Each of the 26 T cell receptor beta chains below was sequenced from the same sample in a study of blood T cell repertoires in COVID-19. Repertoires were generated with immunoSEQ multiplex PCR, while TCRdb's copy carries only in-frame clones and drops some. The table shows about 190,000 clones, with just under 85% occurring only once. Input material: peripheral blood. The source of these receptors is a woman in her 70s with active or convalescent COVID-19.

The V and J genes are TRBV11-2 and TRBJ2-7, with D perhaps matching TRBD1 (6 bases). CDR1 SGHAT and CDR2 FQNNGV come from the germline V gene. Trimming pared 6 bases from V and 3 bases from J, leaving 18 bases between. CDR3 length: 15 residues. The DNA of the CDR3 is TGTGCCAGCAGAAAATCCTCCGGGACAATCTACGAGCAGTACTTC. Its translation is CASRKSSGTIYEQYF.

The V call is TRBV19, the J call TRBJ2-3; perhaps TRBD2 as D (6 bases). V was trimmed by 3 bases and J by 0 bases, leaving 13 bases between them. The CDR3 is made up of 16 amino acids. The germline V gene encodes CDR1 LNHDA and CDR2 SQIVND (reference sequence). CDR3 nucleotides: TGTGCCAGTAGTATTCTTAGCGGAACGAGCACAGATACGCAGTATTTT. It is translated as CASSILSGTSTDTQYF. Supplemented by reference TRBV19 and TRBJ2-3, the full variable domain reads DGGITQSPKYLFRKEGQNVTLSCEQNLNHDAMYWYRQDPGQGLRLIYYSQIVNDFQKGDIAEGYSVSREKKESFPLTVTSAQKNPTAFYLCASSILSGTSTDTQYFGPGTRLTVL.

The V gene is TRBV14, the J gene TRBJ2-1; D possibly corresponds to TRBD2 (6 bases). The germline V gene encodes CDR1 SGHDN and CDR2 FVKESK. This CDR3 has 16 residues. V was clipped by 1 base and J by 8 bases, with 18 bases between them. Here the CDR3 DNA reads TGTGCCAGCAGCCAAGCCCGGGGACTCCCTGGAGATGAGCAGTTCTTC. Translated: CASSQARGLPGDEQFF.

The chain recombines TRBV6-1 with TRBJ1-5, with 9 bases that match TRBD1. Germline V lookup: CDR1 MNHNS, CDR2 SASEGT. There are 17 residues in the CDR3. V shed 4 bases, J shed 3 bases, and the junction held 10 bases outside the gene matches. The CDR3 is CASSGAPGTGPNQPQHF. The CDR3 coding sequence is TGTGCCAGCAGTGGGGCCCCCGGGACAGGGCCCAATCAGCCCCAGCATTTT.

The chain is built from TRBV15 and TRBJ2-2; D perhaps matches TRBD1 (6 bases). Germline CDR1 and CDR2: LNHNV and YYDKDF (reference sequence). V lost 4 bases, J lost 3 bases, and 18 bases lay in between. This CDR3 is 17 amino acids long. The CDR3 coding sequence is TGTGCCACCAGCATTCAAAGGGACAAGCCCTACACCGGGGAGCTGTTTTTT. Translation: CATSIQRDKPYTGELFF.

The gene calls are TRBV12-3 or TRBV12-4 and TRBJ2-3; 7 bases are a match to TRBD1. The CDR3 sequence is 11 residues long. V trimming: 8 bases; J trimming: 10 bases; junction bases outside the gene matches: 6. The CDR3 coding sequence is TGTGCCAGCCGCGACAGGGCTGCGCAGTATTTT. This translates into CASRDRAAQYF.

The V gene is TRBV5-4, the J gene TRBJ2-7; 7 nucleotides align to TRBD1. CDR1 is SGHNT and CDR2 is YYREEE in the germline V gene (reference sequence). CDR3 length: 14 amino acids. V was pared by 2 bases and J by 4 bases, with 6 bases of the junction left unmatched. The CDR3 reads CASSLSGQYYEQYF. CDR3 nucleotide sequence: TGTGCCAGCAGCTTATCGGGACAGTATTACGAGCAGTACTTC.

The chain carries TRBV7-9 and TRBJ1-1, with D hard to call. Trimming took off 4 bases at V and 0 bases at J, with 9 bases between the two ends. The germline V gene has CDR1 SEHNR and CDR2 FQNEAQ (reference sequence). The CDR3 is made up of 14 amino acids. CDR3 in DNA: TGTGCCAGCAGCTACGTGACACTGAACACTGAAGCTTTCTTT. It is translated as CASSYVTLNTEAFF.

J is TRBJ2-1 and V is TRBV5-6; D is unresolved. The ends were cut back, 4 bases at V and 0 bases at J, with 14 bases in the middle. Germline CDR1 SGHDT, CDR2 YYEEEE. CDR3 size: 16 residues. The CDR3 region has the DNA TGTGCCAGCAGCCCAACTCACTTTTCCTCCTACAATGAGCAGTTCTTC. Residues: CASSPTHFSSYNEQFF.

The chain has TRBV7-9 and TRBJ1-2; 9 bases match TRBD1. The V gene end was trimmed by 2 bases and the J gene end by 3 bases; junction bases not matched to a gene: 7. This CDR3 spans 16 amino acids. Germline CDR1 reads SEHNR; CDR2 reads FQNEAQ (reference sequence). The CDR3 DNA follows: TGTGCCAGCAGCTTAAAAAGTGGGACAGGGTACTATGGCTACACCTTC. Translating gives CASSLKSGTGYYGYTF.

Only one count was recorded for this clone. CDR3 DNA: TGTGCCAGCTCACCACAATGGCTCTCTGGGGCCAACGTCCTGACTTTC. This translates into CASSPQWLSGANVLTF. This chain connects TRBV18 to TRBJ2-6; D ambiguous. V lost 1 base to trimming and J lost 0 bases, with 7 bases between them. Germline CDR1 reads KGHSH; CDR2 reads LQKENI. The CDR3 is made up of 16 amino acids.

V is TRBV19 and J is TRBJ2-5; possibly TRBD2 for D (5 bases). Trimming took 3 bases from V and 1 from J, leaving 15 bases between them. Germline-derived CDR1 and CDR2 are LNHDA and SQIVND (reference sequence). This CDR3 has 16 amino acids. In DNA, the CDR3 is TGTGCCAGTAGTATTAGCGACACCATACCCCAAGAGACCCAGTACTTC. It is translated as CASSISDTIPQETQYF.

V is TRBV4-1 and J is TRBJ2-1; 13 bases align to TRBD2. Per germline, CDR1 MGHRA and CDR2 YSYEKL. This CDR3 is 15 amino acids long. The trim removed 4 bases at V and 6 bases at J, leaving 3 bases unmatched. The CDR3 sequence is CASSPGLAGTNEQFF. CDR3 bases: TGCGCCAGCAGCCCGGGACTAGCGGGGACCAATGAGCAGTTCTTC.

The chain joins TRBV7-9 to TRBJ2-1; 7 positions match TRBD2. The length of the CDR3 is 13 residues. V gave up 3 bases and J gave up 9 bases; unmatched junction bases: 5. Germline V gene data show CDR1 as SEHNR and CDR2 as FQNEAQ (reference sequence). The CDR3 DNA is TGTGCCAGCAGCTTTACCAGGGAGGGTGAGCAGTTCTTC. This sequence encodes CASSFTREGEQFF.

V is TRBV6-5 and J is TRBJ2-3, with D possibly TRBD2 on 6 matching bases. Germline assignment: CDR1 MNHEY and CDR2 SVGAGI. The CDR3 is 15 amino acids. V was clipped by 6 bases and J by 2 bases, with 15 bases between them. The DNA for the CDR3 is TGTGCCAGCAGACTACGGACTAATCCCACAGATACGCAGTATTTT. Its translation is CASRLRTNPTDTQYF.

CDR3: CASSVEQGISYNEQFF. DNA of the CDR3: TGTGCCAGCAGCGTAGAACAGGGGATATCCTACAATGAGCAGTTCTTC. V usage is TRBV9 and J usage is TRBJ2-1; 7 bases align to TRBD1. The length of the CDR3 is 16 residues. V lost 0 bases, J lost 1 base, and 4 bases stayed unmatched. Germline lookup yields CDR1 SGDLS and CDR2 YYNGEE.

The V gene is TRBV28, the J gene TRBJ2-5; TRBD2 matches 7 bases. In germline, CDR1 is MDHEN, CDR2 SYDVKM. Trimming took 3 bases from V and 4 from J; bases not matched to a gene: 11. The CDR3 length is 16 residues. The CDR3 protein is CASSLLSQRDRETQYF. The CDR3 DNA reads TGTGCCAGCAGTTTGCTCAGTCAGCGGGATCGAGAGACCCAGTACTTC.

This chain connects TRBV28 to TRBJ1-1, with 8 bases that match TRBD1. The CDR3 contains 13 residues. V shed 2 bases and J 11 bases; nucleotides not matched to a gene: 7. Germline V lookup: CDR1 MDHEN, CDR2 SYDVKM. CDR3 region: CASSLPLRGLAFF. Here the CDR3 DNA reads TGTGCCAGCAGTTTACCACTCAGGGGGCTGGCTTTCTTT.

The chain has TRBV2 and TRBJ2-1, with 15 bases fitting TRBD2. The V and J ends lost 4 bases and 1 base, in that order; junction bases with no gene match: 8. CDR1 is SNHLY, CDR2 FYNNEI, per germline. The CDR3 spans 19 residues. CDR3 in DNA: TGTGCCAGCAGTGGGGCCGGGACTAGCGGGAGGTATTCCTACAATGAGCAGTTCTTC. Translated: CASSGAGTSGRYSYNEQFF.

The V and J genes are TRBV27 and TRBJ1-5; no firm D call. The CDR3 loop spans 13 amino acids. V gave up 3 bases and J gave up 7 bases, with 10 bases separating them. Germline V lookup: CDR1 MNHEY, CDR2 SMNVEV (reference sequence). The DNA of the CDR3 is TGTGCCAGCAGTTTTTGGCTGAACCAGCCCCAGCATTTT. It codes for CASSFWLNQPQHF.

This clone has a single count. The chain carries TRBV3-1 (or the pseudogene TRBV3-2) and TRBJ2-7, with D unresolved. CDR3 size: 14 residues. Germline-derived CDR1 and CDR2 are LGHDT and YNNKEL (reference sequence). The V end lost 0 bases, the J end lost 2 bases, and 8 bases lay between the germline ends. The CDR3 sequence: CASSQDPQAYEQYF. CDR3 bases: TGTGCCAGCAGCCAAGATCCCCAGGCCTACGAGCAGTACTTC.

The rearrangement uses TRBV9 and TRBJ2-1, with 9 bases fitting TRBD2. This CDR3 spans 15 amino acids. CDR1 SGDLS and CDR2 YYNGEE come from the germline V gene. Trimming at V came to 6 bases and at J to 7 bases, leaving 11 bases not matched to a gene. CDR3 loop: CASTQGLAGSNEQFF. Written as DNA, the CDR3 is TGTGCCAGCACCCAGGGGCTAGCGGGATCTAATGAGCAGTTCTTC. Full variable domain (outside the CDR3, taken from reference TRBV9 and TRBJ2-1): DSGVTQTPKHLITATGQRVTLRCSPRSGDLSVYWYQQSLDQGLQFLIQYYNGEERAKGNILERFSAQQFPDLHSELNLSSLELGDSALYFCASTQGLAGSNEQFFGPGTRLTVL.

The chain couples TRBV3-1 (or the pseudogene TRBV3-2) to TRBJ1-2, with TRBD1 matching 11 bases. V lost 1 base to trimming and J lost 3 bases; unmatched junction nucleotides: 13. Germline lookup yields CDR1 LGHDT and CDR2 YNNKEL (reference sequence). This CDR3 contains 19 residues. CDR3 region: CASSQGASTGTGGYYGYTF. The CDR3 region has the DNA TGTGCCAGCAGCCAAGGAGCCTCCACCGGGACAGGGGGTTACTATGGCTACACCTTC.

This clone has a handful of counts. The chain carries TRBV10-1 and TRBJ1-3, with 10 bases matching TRBD1. CDR3 length: 18 amino acids. Germline assignment: CDR1 WNHNN and CDR2 SYGVQD (reference sequence). J was trimmed by 0 bases and V by 6 bases; bases with no gene match: 11. This CDR3 reads CASSSHRDRGTSGNTIYF. In DNA, the CDR3 is TGCGCCAGCAGCTCTCACCGGGACAGGGGAACCTCTGGAAACACCATATATTTT.

This clone is labeled large (0.1 to 1%). V is TRBV24-1 and J is TRBJ2-1, with 7 nucleotides matching TRBD2. The CDR3 has 13 amino acids. Germline CDR1 reads KGHDR; CDR2 reads SFDVKD. Germline trimming cut 0 bases from V and 8 bases from J; bases unmatched to any gene: 0. The CDR3 region is CATSDLSGDEQFF. The CDR3 region has the DNA TGTGCCACCAGTGATTTGAGCGGGGATGAGCAGTTCTTC.

The rearrangement links TRBV19 to TRBJ2-2; 7 bases align to TRBD2. CDR3 size: 16 residues. The V gene's germline CDR1 is LNHDA and CDR2 SQIVND (reference sequence). With V trimmed by 1 base and J by 3 bases, 5 bases remained unmatched. CDR3 DNA sequence: TGTGCCAGTAGTATAGTCGCTAGCGGATACACCGGGGAGCTGTTTTTT. It is translated as CASSIVASGYTGELFF.